This record looks at one TCR beta chain sequence and its context. Its antigen remains undetermined. Base-call qualities are not available, and no considerably larger clone is one nucleotide away. The sample is drawn from a study of technical replicates of blood from a handful of donors (dated by TCRdb to between 2016 and 2019). The library was made by the immunoSEQ multiplex PCR assay. The table comes from immuneACCESS by way of TCRdb, which keeps in-frame sequences with V and J called. Part of the clones is missing from these tables; in studies checked, under half for an unresolved V gene and the rest for unknown reasons. Across this sample there are about 80,000 clones, with more than 85% seen only once. 0.39% of the sample comes from the top ten. This TCR derives from a human donor in good health. Sequenced material: T cells isolated from PBMCs.

The CDR3 protein sequence reads: CASSQGPVTDTQYF. The nucleotide sequence reads as follows: TGCGCCAGCAGCCAAGGGCCAGTCACAGATACGCAGTATTTT. The chain is encoded by TRBV4-1 joined to TRBJ2-3; the D gene cannot be named for sure. V is reduced by 1 base and J by 2 bases, leaving a spacing of 7 bases between them. CDR1 and CDR2 are read off the germline V gene as MGHRA and YSYEKL. The CDR3 measures 14 amino acids from cysteine to phenylalanine. The DNA shown is the 42-base CDR3, in frame from base 1.